The clone carrying this T cell receptor beta chain was seen only a few times. Its antigen is not identified. Profiling relied on immunoSEQ multiplex PCR, and the TCRdb table lists in-frame clones only, not all of them. This table has around 21,000 clones, approximately 71% appearing once. After pathologic assessment, macro-dissection selected premalignant or tumor cells for extraction. This specimen comes from a study of immune evolution from preneoplasia to lung adenocarcinoma. Overall study results and limits: T cell clonality was higher in KRAS-mutant than EGFR-mutant or wild-type nodules.

The clonotype comes from a person between 55 and 70 years old with lung adenocarcinoma. The material sequenced was FFPE invasive lung adenocarcinoma tissue.

CDR3 bases: TGCGCCAGCAGCTTGGACAACACCGGGGCAGATACGCAGTATTTT. Its translation: CASSLDNTGADTQYF. The rearrangement uses TRBV5-1 and TRBJ2-3; D may be TRBD2 (5 bases). This CDR3 is 15 amino acids long. Looked up from germline, CDR1 is SGHRS and CDR2 is YFSETQ. Trimming shortened V by 0 bases and J by 4 bases, and 12 bases separated the two germline ends.